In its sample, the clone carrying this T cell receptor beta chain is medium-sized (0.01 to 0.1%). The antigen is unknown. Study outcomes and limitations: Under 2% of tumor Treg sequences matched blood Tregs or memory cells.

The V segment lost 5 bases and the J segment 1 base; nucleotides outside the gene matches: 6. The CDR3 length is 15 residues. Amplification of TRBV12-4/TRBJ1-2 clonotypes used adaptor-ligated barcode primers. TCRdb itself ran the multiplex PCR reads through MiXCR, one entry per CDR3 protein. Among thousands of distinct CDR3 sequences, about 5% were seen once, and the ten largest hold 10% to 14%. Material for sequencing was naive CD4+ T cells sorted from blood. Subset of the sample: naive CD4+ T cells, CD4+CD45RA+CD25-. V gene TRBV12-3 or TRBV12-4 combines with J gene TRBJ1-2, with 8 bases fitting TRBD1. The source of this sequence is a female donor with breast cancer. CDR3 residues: CASSAGTGFNYGYTF. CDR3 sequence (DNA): TGTGCCAGCAGTGCCGGGACAGGATTTAACTATGGCTACACCTTC.